Listed below are T cell receptor beta chains from one sample, sequenced in a study of Ad26.COV2.S vaccination and SARS-CoV-2 variants. Clones were read by immunoSEQ multiplex PCR, and TCRdb kept only the in-frame ones, dropping some. Of about 500,000 clones listed, 89% are singletons. The material sequenced was peripheral blood, taken in a trial of Ad26.COV2.S vaccine versus placebo. The receptor set was obtained from a person between 18 and 59 years old who received the Ad26.COV2.S COVID-19 vaccine or a placebo. Both conserved end residues are part of each CDR3. The D gene is left open where the match is weak. Only some rows state a clone size, as once, few, many or a class for expanded clones.

J gene: TRBJ2-7; clone size: NA; CDR3 length: 17; V gene: TRBV3-1/TRBV3-2; D gene: TRBD2; CDR3 DNA: TGTGCCAGCAGCCAAGATATTGTGATAGCGGGAAGGAACGAGCAGTACTTC; CDR3 protein: CASSQDIVIAGRNEQYF
J gene: TRBJ1-1; clone size: NA; CDR3 length: 11; V gene: TRBV6-6; D gene: NA; CDR3 DNA: TGTGCCAGCACTGGCCCGGTAGAGGCTTTCTTT; CDR3 protein: CASTGPVEAFF
J gene: TRBJ2-1; clone size: NA; CDR3 length: 16; V gene: TRBV11-3; D gene: NA; CDR3 DNA: TGTGCCAGCAGCTTAGGGTTCGACAGGAACGGCGATGAGCAGTTCTTC; CDR3 protein: CASSLGFDRNGDEQFF
J gene: TRBJ2-5; clone size: NA; CDR3 length: 15; V gene: TRBV7-9; D gene: TRBD1; CDR3 DNA: TGTGCCAGCAGCTTAATGCAGGGGGCTGGGGAGACCCAGTACTTC; CDR3 protein: CASSLMQGAGETQYF
J gene: TRBJ1-1; clone size: NA; CDR3 length: 19; V gene: TRBV4-1; D gene: NA; CDR3 DNA: TGCGCCAGCAGCCAAGTCCGGAACCTCAGGGTAACCATGAACACTGAAGCTTTCTTT; CDR3 protein: CASSQVRNLRVTMNTEAFF
J gene: TRBJ2-3; clone size: once; CDR3 length: 15; V gene: TRBV3-1/TRBV3-2; D gene: NA; CDR3 DNA: TGTGCCAGCAGCCAAGAAAGGCTAGCGACAGATACGCAGTATTTT; CDR3 protein: CASSQERLATDTQYF
J gene: TRBJ1-2; clone size: NA; CDR3 length: 13; V gene: TRBV27; D gene: NA; CDR3 DNA: TGTGCCAGCAGTTTATCGGTCAACTATGGCTACACCTTC; CDR3 protein: CASSLSVNYGYTF
J gene: TRBJ2-2; clone size: NA; CDR3 length: 15; V gene: TRBV11-2; D gene: TRBD1; CDR3 DNA: TGTGCCAGCAGACGGGACAGGGCGGTCACCGGGGAGCTGTTTTTT; CDR3 protein: CASRRDRAVTGELFF
J gene: TRBJ2-5; clone size: NA; CDR3 length: 16; V gene: TRBV9; D gene: NA; CDR3 DNA: TGTGCCAGCAGCGTCGGACCAGGCCAGAAAAAAGAGACCCAGTACTTC; CDR3 protein: CASSVGPGQKKETQYF
J gene: TRBJ2-7; clone size: NA; CDR3 length: 19; V gene: TRBV18; D gene: TRBD2; CDR3 DNA: TGTGCCAGCTCACTCGCCGGGACTAGCGGGAGCTCCTGGTCCTACGAGCAGTACTTC; CDR3 protein: CASSLAGTSGSSWSYEQYF
J gene: TRBJ1-5; clone size: NA; CDR3 length: 12; V gene: TRBV29-1; D gene: NA; CDR3 DNA: TGCAGCGTGTCGGGGAAGAATCAGCCCCAGCATTTT; CDR3 protein: CSVSGKNQPQHF
J gene: TRBJ2-1; clone size: NA; CDR3 length: 15; V gene: TRBV5-1; D gene: TRBD2; CDR3 DNA: TGCGCCAGCAGCCCCTTAGCGGGAGCAAGTAATGAGCAGTTCTTC; CDR3 protein: CASSPLAGASNEQFF
J gene: TRBJ2-7; clone size: NA; CDR3 length: 15; V gene: TRBV15; D gene: TRBD1; CDR3 DNA: TGTGCCACCAGCAGGGAACAGGGGGCTCAATACGAGCAGTACTTC; CDR3 protein: CATSREQGAQYEQYF
J gene: TRBJ1-1; clone size: NA; CDR3 length: 14; V gene: TRBV7-3; D gene: NA; CDR3 DNA: TGTGCCAGCAGCTTACAGGGGACGAACACTGAAGCTTTCTTT; CDR3 protein: CASSLQGTNTEAFF
J gene: TRBJ2-7; clone size: NA; CDR3 length: 11; V gene: TRBV29-1; D gene: NA; CDR3 DNA: TGCAGCGGCAGGGATACCTACGAGCAGTACTTC; CDR3 protein: CSGRDTYEQYF
J gene: TRBJ1-2; clone size: NA; CDR3 length: 15; V gene: TRBV15; D gene: NA; CDR3 DNA: TGTGCCACCAGCAGAAATAAGGGGACGCGCTATGGCTACACCTTC; CDR3 protein: CATSRNKGTRYGYTF
J gene: TRBJ2-6; clone size: NA; CDR3 length: 19; V gene: TRBV6-6; D gene: TRBD1; CDR3 DNA: TGTGCCAGCAGTCCCCTACCAGGGGGCCCACACCAATTCGCCAACGTCCTGACTTTC; CDR3 protein: CASSPLPGGPHQFANVLTF
J gene: TRBJ1-1; clone size: NA; CDR3 length: 12; V gene: TRBV30; D gene: NA; CDR3 DNA: TGTGCCTGGACAGGTATGAACACTGAAGCTTTCTTT; CDR3 protein: CAWTGMNTEAFF
J gene: TRBJ2-5; clone size: NA; CDR3 length: 14; V gene: TRBV30; D gene: NA; CDR3 DNA: TGTGCCTGGAGTGGAAGGGCTATCGCGGAGACCCAGTACTTC; CDR3 protein: CAWSGRAIAETQYF
J gene: TRBJ1-5; clone size: NA; CDR3 length: 12; V gene: TRBV7-8; D gene: NA; CDR3 DNA: TGTGCCAGCAGCCTGGGGGGGAGGCCCCAGCATTTT; CDR3 protein: CASSLGGRPQHF
J gene: TRBJ2-2; clone size: NA; CDR3 length: 14; V gene: TRBV19; D gene: TRBD1; CDR3 DNA: TGTGCCAGCCGCTGGACAGGGGGCACCGGGGAGCTGTTTTTT; CDR3 protein: CASRWTGGTGELFF
J gene: TRBJ1-1; clone size: NA; CDR3 length: 13; V gene: TRBV6-2/TRBV6-3; D gene: NA; CDR3 DNA: TGTGCCAGCAGTGCCAGGGGCCGGACTGAAGCTTTCTTT; CDR3 protein: CASSARGRTEAFF
J gene: TRBJ2-5; clone size: NA; CDR3 length: 17; V gene: TRBV7-6; D gene: TRBD2; CDR3 DNA: TGTGCCAGCAGCTTAAGGGGAGGAGGCGGGAGTGGAGAGACCCAGTACTTC; CDR3 protein: CASSLRGGGGSGETQYF
J gene: TRBJ1-1; clone size: NA; CDR3 length: 14; V gene: TRBV6-6; D gene: NA; CDR3 DNA: TGTGCCAGCAGTTACAGGGTAGTGAACACTGAAGCTTTCTTT; CDR3 protein: CASSYRVVNTEAFF
J gene: TRBJ2-1; clone size: NA; CDR3 length: 18; V gene: TRBV5-1; D gene: NA; CDR3 DNA: TGCGCCAGTAGAAATGGGGGTTTTCGGGGCCCTTTCAACAATGAGCAGTTCTTC; CDR3 protein: CASRNGGFRGPFNNEQFF
J gene: TRBJ1-3; clone size: NA; CDR3 length: 17; V gene: TRBV9; D gene: TRBD1; CDR3 DNA: TGTGCCAGCAGCGTATCCAGGGACAGAACTACTGGAAACACCATATATTTT; CDR3 protein: CASSVSRDRTTGNTIYF
J gene: TRBJ1-1; clone size: once; CDR3 length: 13; V gene: TRBV29-1; D gene: TRBD1; CDR3 DNA: TGCAGCGTGCGGACAGGGGGCGAAATTGAAGCTTTCTTT; CDR3 protein: CSVRTGGEIEAFF
J gene: TRBJ2-3; clone size: NA; CDR3 length: 17; V gene: TRBV7-9; D gene: TRBD1; CDR3 DNA: TGTGCCAGCAGCCCAAAACCGGACAGGGATAGCACAGATACGCAGTATTTT; CDR3 protein: CASSPKPDRDSTDTQYF
J gene: TRBJ2-5; clone size: NA; CDR3 length: 16; V gene: TRBV25-1; D gene: NA; CDR3 DNA: TGTGCCAGCAGTGATATCGTGTGGCAGGGGAAAGAGACCCAGTACTTC; CDR3 protein: CASSDIVWQGKETQYF
J gene: TRBJ2-7; clone size: NA; CDR3 length: 14; V gene: TRBV6-5; D gene: TRBD1; CDR3 DNA: TGTGCCAGCAGTAGACAGGGGATGGCCTACGAGCAGTACTTC; CDR3 protein: CASSRQGMAYEQYF
J gene: TRBJ1-1; clone size: NA; CDR3 length: 15; V gene: TRBV15; D gene: TRBD1; CDR3 DNA: TGTGCCACCAGCAAATTGGGACAGACCAACACTGAAGCTTTCTTT; CDR3 protein: CATSKLGQTNTEAFF
J gene: TRBJ1-1; clone size: few; CDR3 length: 11; V gene: TRBV9; D gene: NA; CDR3 DNA: TGTGCCAGCAGCGTAGGGCTCGGAGCTTTCTTT; CDR3 protein: CASSVGLGAFF
J gene: TRBJ1-1; clone size: NA; CDR3 length: 13; V gene: TRBV19; D gene: NA; CDR3 DNA: TGTGCCAGTAGTTCCAGGACAGACTACGGAGCTTTCTTT; CDR3 protein: CASSSRTDYGAFF
J gene: TRBJ2-5; clone size: NA; CDR3 length: 15; V gene: TRBV19; D gene: NA; CDR3 DNA: TGTGCCAGTAGTATGAGAGGCAGGTGGCAAGAGACCCAGTACTTC; CDR3 protein: CASSMRGRWQETQYF
J gene: TRBJ1-5; clone size: NA; CDR3 length: 15; V gene: TRBV6-1; D gene: NA; CDR3 DNA: TGTGCCAGCAGTGAAATGTCGCCAGGCAATCAGCCCCAGCATTTT; CDR3 protein: CASSEMSPGNQPQHF
J gene: TRBJ2-5; clone size: NA; CDR3 length: 15; V gene: TRBV6-5; D gene: NA; CDR3 DNA: TGTGCCAGCAGTTACTCTGCAACAGTGAAAGAGACCCAGTACTTC; CDR3 protein: CASSYSATVKETQYF
J gene: TRBJ1-2; clone size: NA; CDR3 length: 15; V gene: TRBV5-1; D gene: TRBD1; CDR3 DNA: TGCGCCAGCAGCCAACCCGAAACAGGGGACTATGGCTACACCTTC; CDR3 protein: CASSQPETGDYGYTF
J gene: TRBJ1-1; clone size: NA; CDR3 length: 12; V gene: TRBV19; D gene: NA; CDR3 DNA: TGTGCCAGTAGGGACCCTGGTGGTGAAGCTTTCTTT; CDR3 protein: CASRDPGGEAFF
J gene: TRBJ2-7; clone size: NA; CDR3 length: 14; V gene: TRBV6-5; D gene: TRBD1; CDR3 DNA: TGTGCCAGCAGTAAACCGGGACAGGGCTACGAGCAGTACTTC; CDR3 protein: CASSKPGQGYEQYF
J gene: TRBJ2-3; clone size: NA; CDR3 length: 16; V gene: TRBV7-9; D gene: NA; CDR3 DNA: TGTGCCAGCAGCCAGACCCCAGGGGCCATAGGGGATACGCAGTATTTT; CDR3 protein: CASSQTPGAIGDTQYF
J gene: TRBJ2-1; clone size: NA; CDR3 length: 19; V gene: TRBV7-9; D gene: TRBD2; CDR3 DNA: TGTGCCAGCAGCTACTCCGGGACTAGCGGGGAGCAGTCCTACAATGAGCAGTTCTTC; CDR3 protein: CASSYSGTSGEQSYNEQFF
J gene: TRBJ1-1; clone size: NA; CDR3 length: 15; V gene: TRBV6-5; D gene: NA; CDR3 DNA: TGTGCCAGCAGTTACTCCAACAGGCTGGGCACTGAAGCTTTCTTT; CDR3 protein: CASSYSNRLGTEAFF
J gene: TRBJ2-1; clone size: NA; CDR3 length: 11; V gene: TRBV5-4; D gene: NA; CDR3 DNA: TGTGCCAGCAGCACGGGCAATGAGCAGTTCTTC; CDR3 protein: CASSTGNEQFF
J gene: TRBJ1-2; clone size: NA; CDR3 length: 13; V gene: TRBV20-1; D gene: NA; CDR3 DNA: TGCAGTGCTAGTCCGGCCGACAGAGATGGCTACACCTTC; CDR3 protein: CSASPADRDGYTF
J gene: TRBJ1-5; clone size: NA; CDR3 length: 15; V gene: TRBV6-5; D gene: TRBD1; CDR3 DNA: TGTGCCAGCAGTACCGCCTACAGGGGACATCAGCCCCAGCATTTT; CDR3 protein: CASSTAYRGHQPQHF
J gene: TRBJ1-6; clone size: NA; CDR3 length: 13; V gene: TRBV7-3; D gene: NA; CDR3 DNA: TGTGCCAGCAGCTGGGGGGATAATTCACCCCTCCACTTT; CDR3 protein: CASSWGDNSPLHF
J gene: TRBJ2-5; clone size: NA; CDR3 length: 13; V gene: TRBV7-8; D gene: NA; CDR3 DNA: TGTGCCAGCAGCGAAACACTCCAAGAGACCCAGTACTTC; CDR3 protein: CASSETLQETQYF
J gene: TRBJ2-1; clone size: NA; CDR3 length: 17; V gene: TRBV14; D gene: TRBD2; CDR3 DNA: TGTGCCAGCAGCGGAAGGACTAGCGGGAGGAGGGACAATGAGCAGTTCTTC; CDR3 protein: CASSGRTSGRRDNEQFF
J gene: TRBJ2-3; clone size: NA; CDR3 length: 17; V gene: TRBV28; D gene: TRBD2; CDR3 DNA: TGTGCCAGCAGTTTCCCGACCTCGGCGGGAGGGATAGATACGCAGTATTTT; CDR3 protein: CASSFPTSAGGIDTQYF
J gene: TRBJ2-3; clone size: NA; CDR3 length: 17; V gene: TRBV27; D gene: TRBD2; CDR3 DNA: TGTGCCAGCAGGCGAGCGGGAGGGAGAATTGGCACAGATACGCAGTATTTT; CDR3 protein: CASRRAGGRIGTDTQYF
J gene: TRBJ2-2; clone size: NA; CDR3 length: 16; V gene: TRBV7-8; D gene: TRBD1; CDR3 DNA: TGTGCCAGCAGCTGGAGGCGGGACAGGTCCACCGGGGAGCTGTTTTTT; CDR3 protein: CASSWRRDRSTGELFF
J gene: TRBJ1-1; clone size: NA; CDR3 length: 14; V gene: TRBV3-1/TRBV3-2; D gene: TRBD1; CDR3 DNA: TGTGCCAGCAGCCCCCTGACAGGGATCGCTGAAGCTTTCTTT; CDR3 protein: CASSPLTGIAEAFF
J gene: TRBJ1-3; clone size: once; CDR3 length: 17; V gene: TRBV7-2; D gene: NA; CDR3 DNA: TGTGCCAGCAGCTTAGTTTTTGTAGGACACTCTGGAAACACCATATATTTT; CDR3 protein: CASSLVFVGHSGNTIYF
J gene: TRBJ2-7; clone size: NA; CDR3 length: 16; V gene: TRBV6-6; D gene: NA; CDR3 DNA: TGTGCCAGCAGTTACTCGAACGTCGGGGTCTCCTACGAGCAGTACTTC; CDR3 protein: CASSYSNVGVSYEQYF